These T cell receptor beta chains were read from a single sample in a study of shared clonotypes between healthy human individuals. Method: immunoSEQ multiplex PCR; TCRdb's copy keeps in-frame clones and lacks some. The sample contains roughly 1,800,000 clones, just under 95% of which appear only once. Sequenced input: naive CD8+ T cells sorted from blood. The receptors originated from a man aged 18 to 29 in good health. CDR3s include the opening cysteine and the closing phenylalanine or tryptophan.

v_call	j_call	cdr3_aa
TRBV27	TRBJ2-7	CASSVLSRGGIDEQYF
TRBV7-9	TRBJ2-5	CASSSRRDRQETQYF
TRBV9	TRBJ1-1	CASSRRDRGLEDTEAFF
TRBV10-2	TRBJ2-7	CASSEYGQGKRYEQYF
TRBV18	TRBJ2-1	CATGTSSNEQFF
TRBV19	TRBJ1-2	CASSIDMRFPANYGYTF
TRBV28	TRBJ2-1	CASSLSGALPGEQFF
TRBV5-1	TRBJ1-1	CASSLRGLETEAFF
TRBV10-3	TRBJ2-1	CAISVNNEQFF
TRBV7-8	TRBJ2-1	CASSFPMAGGFFNEQFF
TRBV7-9	TRBJ1-1	CASSLRDRLNTEAFF
TRBV2	TRBJ1-6	CASSYEEGQSSYNSPLHF
TRBV6-4	TRBJ1-6	CASPLRCSSYNSPLHF
TRBV30	TRBJ1-5	CAWSPPAQANQPQHF
TRBV11-2	TRBJ2-2	CASSLGTGELFF
TRBV6-5	TRBJ2-1	CASRAGLYNEQFF
TRBV29-1	TRBJ2-2	CSPHPGVIGELFF